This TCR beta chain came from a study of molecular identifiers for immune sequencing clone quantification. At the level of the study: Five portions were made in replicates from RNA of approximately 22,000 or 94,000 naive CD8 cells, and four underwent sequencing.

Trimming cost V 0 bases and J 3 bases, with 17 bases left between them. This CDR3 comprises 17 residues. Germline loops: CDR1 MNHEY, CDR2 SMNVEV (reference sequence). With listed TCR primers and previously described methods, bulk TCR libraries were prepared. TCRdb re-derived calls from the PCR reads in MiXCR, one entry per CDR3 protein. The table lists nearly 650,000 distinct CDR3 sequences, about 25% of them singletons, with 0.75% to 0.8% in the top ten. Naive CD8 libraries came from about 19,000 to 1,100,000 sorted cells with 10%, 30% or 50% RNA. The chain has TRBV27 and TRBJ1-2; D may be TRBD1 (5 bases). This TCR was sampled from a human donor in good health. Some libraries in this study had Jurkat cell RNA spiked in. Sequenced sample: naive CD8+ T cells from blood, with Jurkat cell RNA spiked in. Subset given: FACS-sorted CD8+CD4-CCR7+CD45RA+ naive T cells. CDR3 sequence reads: CASSLSSRGMGHYGYTF. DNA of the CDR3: TGTGCCAGCAGTTTATCGAGCCGGGGAATGGGGCACTATGGCTACACCTTC.